The TCR beta chain described here comes from a study of tumor-infiltrating lymphocytes in primary liver carcinoma. From unsorted bulk tissue weighing about 20-32 mg, DNA and RNA were co-extracted. A constant-region primer served to make TCR beta cDNA from about 0.5 ug total RNA. TCR beta libraries came from three nested multiplex PCR rounds using slightly modified ARM-PCR. TRBV1-TRBV30 forward primers paired with a C-beta reverse primer drove the first two PCR rounds, 10 cycles each. TCRdb called the multiplex PCR reads again in MiXCR, with one record for every CDR3 protein. The table has roughly 200,000 distinct CDR3 sequences, 85% seen once. Trimming stripped 1 base from V and 0 bases from J, with 15 bases between. The CDR3 is made up of 17 amino acids. Germline values: CDR1 SGHTA, CDR2 FQGNSA. In regard to this clonotype: No antigen is known for it.

Overall study findings and caveats: Only about 7-24% of top clones occurred in every one of the five tumor regions.

This rearrangement joins TRBV7-2 to TRBJ1-1; D is uncertain. The sample was tumor tissue from primary liver carcinoma. This clonotype was obtained from a man aged 40-49 years with primary liver carcinoma and hepatitis B virus infection. The CDR3 sequence is CASSLGGWAPMNTEAFF. CDR3 sequence (DNA): TGTGCCAGCAGCTTAGGAGGGTGGGCACCCATGAACACTGAAGCTTTCTTT.